The 21 T cell receptor beta chains below come from one sample, sequenced in a study of T cell responses to AZD1222 COVID-19 vaccine. The repertoire was sequenced with immunoSEQ multiplex PCR; TCRdb's copy has only in-frame clones and lacks some. The profile shows about 120,000 clones, roughly 93% of them singletons. This material consisted of peripheral blood, taken on day 0 of AZD1222 vaccination. These TCRs come from an adult in good health.

The rearrangement joins TRBV5-6 to TRBJ2-7; 7 bases fit TRBD1. V gave up 6 bases and J gave up 6 bases; unmatched junction bases: 18. The germline CDR1 and CDR2 sequences are SGHDT and YYEEEE. CDR3 length equals 16 residues. CDR3 coding DNA: TGTGCCAGCACCGAGTACTGGGGACAGAGCGTCCGCGAGCAGTACTTC. This codes for CASTEYWGQSVREQYF.

The rearrangement links TRBV29-1 to TRBJ1-6; no firm D call. Germline V gene lookup returns CDR1 SQVTM and CDR2 ANQGSEA. CDR3 length: 13 amino acids. V lost 6 bases to trimming and J lost 9 bases, with 15 bases between them. The CDR3 reads CSVGNERSSPLHF. DNA of the CDR3: TGCAGCGTGGGAAATGAAAGGTCTTCACCCCTCCACTTT.

This chain connects TRBV28 to TRBJ1-3; D is unclear. Looked up from germline, CDR1 is MDHEN and CDR2 is SYDVKM. Trimming took off 6 bases at V and 4 bases at J, with 22 bases between the two ends. The CDR3 sequence is 17 residues long. In DNA, the CDR3 is TGTGCCAGCAGCTGGGGTATTCGGGGTTCTAGGGGAAACACCATATATTTT. The encoded protein is CASSWGIRGSRGNTIYF.

The chain has TRBV4-2 and TRBJ2-5; D is unresolved. V was shortened by 6 bases and J by 5 bases, with 16 bases between the two germline ends. This CDR3 is 14 amino acids long. The V gene's germline CDR1 is LGHNA and CDR2 YNFKEQ. The CDR3 nucleotides are TGTGCCAGCAGGCCGGACGGTGGGTCGGAGACCCAGTACTTC. It specifies CASRPDGGSETQYF.

The chain is built from TRBV2 and TRBJ2-7; D is uncertain. The germline V gene encodes CDR1 SNHLY and CDR2 FYNNEI. CDR3 length: 13 amino acids. Trimming left V 7 bases short and J 2 bases short, with 12 bases between. Here the CDR3 DNA reads TGTGCCAGCACCCTCAATGGCCCCTACGAGCAGTACTTC. It encodes CASTLNGPYEQYF. Full variable domain (remainder filled in from reference TRBV2 and TRBJ2-7): EPEVTQTPSHQVTQMGQEVILRCVPISNHLYFYWYRQILGQKVEFLVSFYNNEISEKSEIFDDQFSVERPDGSNFTLKIRSTKLEDSAMYFCASTLNGPYEQYFGPGTRLTVT.

V gene TRBV19 combines with J gene TRBJ2-1; D possibly corresponds to TRBD1 (6 bases). Trimming took off 3 bases at V and 2 bases at J, with 14 bases between the two ends. Germline CDR1 LNHDA, CDR2 SQIVND (reference sequence). The CDR3 totals 16 residues. CDR3 coding DNA: TGTGCCAGTAGTATCGAGACAGGCTTTACCTACAATGAGCAGTTCTTC. It codes for CASSIETGFTYNEQFF.

The count of this clone is one. The rearrangement links TRBV7-9 to TRBJ2-7, with TRBD2 matching over 7 bases. V gave up 8 bases and J gave up 7 bases; unmatched junction bases: 5. The CDR3 runs 11 residues. Germline loops: CDR1 SEHNR, CDR2 FQNEAQ (reference sequence). The CDR3 region has the DNA TGTGCCAGCCAGCGGGGAGGAGAGCAGTACTTC. As protein: CASQRGGEQYF.

This clone was seen just once. The chain couples TRBV28 to TRBJ1-5; D is possibly TRBD1 (5 bases). The CDR3 covers 13 residues. Germline lookup yields CDR1 MDHEN and CDR2 SYDVKM. V gave up 8 bases and J gave up 10 bases, with 18 bases separating them. The CDR3 region is CASFRDVGLPQHF. DNA for the CDR3: TGTGCCAGCTTCCGGGACGTAGGGCTTCCCCAGCATTTT. Complete variable domain (other parts from reference TRBV28 and TRBJ1-5): DVKVTQSSRYLVKRTGEKVFLECVQDMDHENMFWYRQDPGLGLRLIYFSYDVKMKEKGDIPEGYSVSREKKERFSLILESASTNQTSMYLCASFRDVGLPQHFGDGTRLSIL.

The rearrangement uses TRBV7-6 and TRBJ2-1; TRBD2 matches at 11 bases. This CDR3 region has 13 residues. Germline V gene lookup returns CDR1 SGHVS and CDR2 FNYEAQ. Trimming removed 5 bases from V and 9 bases from J; junction bases left unmatched: 3. The CDR3 DNA sequence: TGTGCCAGCAGCGTACTAGCGGGAGTTGAGCAGTTCTTC. This codes for CASSVLAGVEQFF.

This sequence joins TRBV16 and TRBJ1-2, with 8 positions matching TRBD1. With V trimmed by 2 bases and J by 2 bases, 4 bases remained unmatched. CDR3 length: 15 amino acids. CDR1 is KGHSY and CDR2 is FQNENV in the germline V gene. The CDR3 nucleotides are TGTGCCAGCAGCCAAGGCTCAGGGGGCAACTATGGCTACACCTTC. It translates to CASSQGSGGNYGYTF.

The V call is TRBV4-1, the J call TRBJ2-1; the D gene is possibly TRBD1 (6 bases). Germline values: CDR1 MGHRA, CDR2 YSYEKL. The CDR3 runs 16 residues. Trimming stripped 5 bases from V and 2 bases from J, with 16 bases between. CDR3 amino acids: CASSSREGETYNEQFF. The CDR3 DNA is TGCGCCAGCAGCAGTAGAGAGGGGGAGACCTACAATGAGCAGTTCTTC.

The chain combines TRBV3-1 (or the pseudogene TRBV3-2) with TRBJ1-6; weak D call: TRBD1 (6 bases). Germline assignment: CDR1 LGHDT and CDR2 YNNKEL (reference sequence). The length of the CDR3 is 16 residues. The V end lost 1 base, the J end lost 7 bases, and 14 bases lay between the germline ends. The CDR3 region is CASSQGGGYYNSPLHF. CDR3 sequence (DNA): TGTGCCAGCAGCCAAGGTGGGGGCTATTACAATTCACCCCTCCACTTT.

The genes are TRBV21-1 and TRBJ1-5; the DNA was not used to check the table's D call, TRBD1. TRBV21-1 is deemed a pseudogene. This CDR3 is built from 15 residues. The CDR3 nucleotides are TGTGCCAGCAGCAAAGGAAGGGACAGGGTTCAGCCCCAGCATTTT. It translates to CASSKGRDRVQPQHF.

This clone occurred a few times. A junction boundary mismatches the germline segment, possibly from a read error. The chain recombines TRBV7-7 with TRBJ2-7; 7 bases align to TRBD2. There are 19 residues in the CDR3. From germline, CDR1 is SSHAT and CDR2 FNYEAQ (reference sequence). CDR3 in amino acids: CASSLSRGSLFSGPYEQYF. CDR3 in DNA: TGTGCTAGCAGCTTATCACGCGGGAGTTTATTCTCTGGCCCCTACGAGCAGTACTTC.

The V call is TRBV20-1, the J call TRBJ2-7; 7 bases align to TRBD1. J lost 3 bases, V lost 3 bases, and 8 bases had no gene match. The CDR3 covers 14 residues. Germline assignment: CDR1 DFQATT and CDR2 SNEGSKA (reference sequence). The CDR3 loop is CSASAPDRFYEQYF. As DNA, the CDR3 is TGCAGTGCTAGTGCACCGGACAGGTTCTACGAGCAGTACTTC.

V and J are TRBV28 and TRBJ2-1, with a possible D match to TRBD2 (5 bases). V was cut by 7 bases and J by 4 bases, with 17 bases left in between. The germline gives CDR1 MDHEN, CDR2 SYDVKM. The CDR3 covers 15 residues. CDR3 residues: CASTIDRTGYNEQFF. In DNA, the CDR3 is TGTGCCAGCACGATTGACCGGACGGGATACAATGAGCAGTTCTTC.

The rearrangement joins TRBV5-1 to TRBJ2-5; 7 bases are a match to TRBD2. Per germline, CDR1 SGHRS and CDR2 YFSETQ. The junction had 10 bases not matched to a gene; V was cut back by 4 bases and J by 4 bases. This CDR3 is built from 15 residues. This CDR3 is CASSLLAAGGETQYF. DNA for the CDR3: TGCGCCAGCAGCCTGCTAGCGGCAGGCGGAGAGACCCAGTACTTC.

The sample holds one count of this clone. This chain joins TRBV19 and TRBJ2-3; 12 bases map to TRBD2. After removal of 5 bases from V and 4 bases from J, the junction contained 4 bases not matched to a gene. Germline values: CDR1 LNHDA, CDR2 SQIVND (reference sequence). This CDR3 spans 15 amino acids. The DNA for the CDR3 is TGTGCCAGTAGTCTTGGACTAGCGGGGTCAGATACGCAGTATTTT. This gives the protein CASSLGLAGSDTQYF.

The chain carries TRBV5-5 and TRBJ1-1; D gene unclear. This CDR3 is 14 amino acids long. Trimming removed 0 bases at V and 2 bases at J, with 8 bases between. CDR1 is SGHKS and CDR2 is YYEKEE in the germline V gene (reference sequence). CDR3 bases: TGTGCCAGCAGCTTGGGGCAGGAAAACACTGAAGCTTTCTTT. This translates into CASSLGQENTEAFF.

The J gene is TRBJ2-7, the V gene TRBV28, with D tentatively TRBD2 (7 bases). CDR3 length: 16 residues. Trimming cost V 3 bases and J 0 bases, with 15 bases left between them. Germline V gene data show CDR1 as MDHEN and CDR2 as SYDVKM. The CDR3 sequence is CASSFPGGGFSYEQYF. The CDR3 DNA reads TGTGCCAGCAGTTTTCCGGGGGGCGGGTTCTCCTACGAGCAGTACTTC.

The chain uses TRBV12-5 and TRBJ1-6, with 12 bases aligning to TRBD1. Germline CDR1 reads LGHNT; CDR2 reads FRNRAP. This CDR3 contains 22 residues. V trimming: 4 bases; J trimming: 7 bases; junction bases outside the gene matches: 23. CDR3 amino acids: CASGSTPFGTGGASGRNSPLHF. The CDR3 DNA follows: TGTGCTAGTGGTTCCACACCCTTCGGGACAGGGGGCGCTTCCGGCCGAAATTCACCCCTCCACTTT.